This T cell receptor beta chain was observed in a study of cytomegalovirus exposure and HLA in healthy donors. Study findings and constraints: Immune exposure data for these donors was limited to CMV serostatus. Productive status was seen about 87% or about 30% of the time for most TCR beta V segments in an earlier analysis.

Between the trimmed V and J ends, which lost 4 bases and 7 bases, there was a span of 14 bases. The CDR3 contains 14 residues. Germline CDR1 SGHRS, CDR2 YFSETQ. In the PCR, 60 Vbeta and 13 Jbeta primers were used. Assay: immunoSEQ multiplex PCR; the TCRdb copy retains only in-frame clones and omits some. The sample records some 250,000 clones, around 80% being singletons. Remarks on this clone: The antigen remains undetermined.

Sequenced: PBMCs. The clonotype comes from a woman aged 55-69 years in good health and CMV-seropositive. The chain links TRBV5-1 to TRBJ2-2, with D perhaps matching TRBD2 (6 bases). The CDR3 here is CASSPSGRGGELFF. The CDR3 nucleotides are TGCGCCAGCAGCCCAAGCGGGCGGGGCGGGGAGCTGTTTTTT.